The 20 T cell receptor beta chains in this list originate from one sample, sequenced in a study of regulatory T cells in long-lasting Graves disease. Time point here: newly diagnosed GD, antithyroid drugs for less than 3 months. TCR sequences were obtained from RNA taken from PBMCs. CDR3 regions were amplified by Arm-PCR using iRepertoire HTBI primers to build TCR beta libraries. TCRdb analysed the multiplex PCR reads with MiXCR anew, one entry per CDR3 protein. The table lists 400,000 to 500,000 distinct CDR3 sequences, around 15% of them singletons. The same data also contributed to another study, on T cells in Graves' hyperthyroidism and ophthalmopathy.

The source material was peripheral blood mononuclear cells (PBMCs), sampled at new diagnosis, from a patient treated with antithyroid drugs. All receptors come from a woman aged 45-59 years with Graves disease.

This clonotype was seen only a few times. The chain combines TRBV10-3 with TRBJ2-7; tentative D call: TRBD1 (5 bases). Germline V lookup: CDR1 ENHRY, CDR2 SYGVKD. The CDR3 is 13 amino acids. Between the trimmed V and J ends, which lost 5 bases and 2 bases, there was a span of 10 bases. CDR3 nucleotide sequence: TGTGCCATCAGTCAGGGCGATACCTACGAGCAGTACTTC. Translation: CAISQGDTYEQYF.

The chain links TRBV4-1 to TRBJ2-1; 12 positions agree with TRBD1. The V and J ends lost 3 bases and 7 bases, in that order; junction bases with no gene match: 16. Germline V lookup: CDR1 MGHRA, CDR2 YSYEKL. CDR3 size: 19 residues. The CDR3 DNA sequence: TGCGCCAGCAGCCAGTTGGGACAGGGGGCCCGGCAGACCGTTAATGAGCAGTTCTTC. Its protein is CASSQLGQGARQTVNEQFF.

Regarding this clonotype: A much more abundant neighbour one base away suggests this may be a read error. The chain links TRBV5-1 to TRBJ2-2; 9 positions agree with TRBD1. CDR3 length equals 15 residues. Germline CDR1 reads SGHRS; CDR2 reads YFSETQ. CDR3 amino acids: CASSPGQGSTVELFF. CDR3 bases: TGCGCCAGCAGCCCGGGACAGGGAAGCACCGTGGAGCTGTTTTTT.

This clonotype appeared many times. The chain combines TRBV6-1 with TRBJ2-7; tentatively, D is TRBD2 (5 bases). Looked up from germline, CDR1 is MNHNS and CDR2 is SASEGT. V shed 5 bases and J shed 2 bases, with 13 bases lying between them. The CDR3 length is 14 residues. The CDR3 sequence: CASSPGYGTYEQYF. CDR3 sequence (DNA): TGTGCCAGCAGTCCGGGATATGGAACCTACGAGCAGTACTTC.

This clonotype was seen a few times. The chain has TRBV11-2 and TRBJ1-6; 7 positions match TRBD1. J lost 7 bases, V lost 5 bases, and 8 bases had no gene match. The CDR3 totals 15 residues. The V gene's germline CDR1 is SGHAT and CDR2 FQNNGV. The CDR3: CASSQNSQGNSPLHF. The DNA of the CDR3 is TGTGCCAGCAGCCAAAATTCACAGGGGAATTCACCCCTCCACTTT.

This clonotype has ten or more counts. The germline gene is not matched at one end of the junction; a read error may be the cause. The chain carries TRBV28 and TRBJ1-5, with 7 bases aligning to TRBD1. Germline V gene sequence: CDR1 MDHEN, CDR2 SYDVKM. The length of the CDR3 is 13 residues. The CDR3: CASSRDSNRPQHF. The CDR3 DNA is TGTGCCAGCAGTCGGGACAGCAATCGGCCCCAGCATTTT.

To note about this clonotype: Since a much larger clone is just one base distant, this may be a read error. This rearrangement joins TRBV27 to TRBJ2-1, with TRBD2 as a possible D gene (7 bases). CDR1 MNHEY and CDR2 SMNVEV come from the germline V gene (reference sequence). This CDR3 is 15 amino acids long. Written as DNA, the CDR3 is TGTGCCAGCAGTGAAGGGGGGGTAGCCAAAAACATTCGGTACTTC. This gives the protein CASSEGGVAKNIRYF.

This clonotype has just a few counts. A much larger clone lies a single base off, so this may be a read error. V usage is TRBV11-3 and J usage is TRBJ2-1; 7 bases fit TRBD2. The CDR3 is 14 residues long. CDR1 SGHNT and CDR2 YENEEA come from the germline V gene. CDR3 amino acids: CASSLGTGVGGQLF. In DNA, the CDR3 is TGTGCCAGCAGCTTAGGGACGGGAGTGGGAGGGCAGCTCTTC.

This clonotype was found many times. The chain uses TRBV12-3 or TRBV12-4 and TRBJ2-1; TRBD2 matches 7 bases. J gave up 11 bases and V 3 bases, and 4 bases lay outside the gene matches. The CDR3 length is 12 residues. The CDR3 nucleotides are TGTGCCAGCAGTTTGGTGCGGGAGCAGCAGTTCTTC. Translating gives CASSLVREQQFF.

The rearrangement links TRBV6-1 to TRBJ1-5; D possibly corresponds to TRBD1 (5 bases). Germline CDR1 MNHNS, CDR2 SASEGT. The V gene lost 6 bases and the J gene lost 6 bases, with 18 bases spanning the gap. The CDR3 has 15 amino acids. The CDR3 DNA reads TGTGCCAGCAGCAATGGGGCGGGCGGCGGTCAGCCCCAGCATTTT. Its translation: CASSNGAGGGQPQHF.

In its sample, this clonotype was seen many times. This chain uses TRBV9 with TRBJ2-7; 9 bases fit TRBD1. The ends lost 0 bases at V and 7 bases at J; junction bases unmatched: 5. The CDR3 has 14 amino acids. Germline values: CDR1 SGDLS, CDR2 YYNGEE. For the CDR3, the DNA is TGTGCCAGCAGCGTAGCTATGACAGGGGGGGAGCAGTACTTC. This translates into CASSVAMTGGEQYF. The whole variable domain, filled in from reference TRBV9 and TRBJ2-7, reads DSGVTQTPKHLITATGQRVTLRCSPRSGDLSVYWYQQSLDQGLQFLIQYYNGEERAKGNILERFSAQQFPDLHSELNLSSLELGDSALYFCASSVAMTGGEQYFGPGTRLTVT.

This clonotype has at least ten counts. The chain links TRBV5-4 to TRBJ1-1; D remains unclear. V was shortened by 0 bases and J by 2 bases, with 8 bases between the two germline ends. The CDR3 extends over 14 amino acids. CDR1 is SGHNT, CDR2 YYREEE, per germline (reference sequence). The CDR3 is CASSLAGINTEAFF. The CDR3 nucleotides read TGTGCCAGCAGCTTGGCGGGAATCAACACTGAAGCTTTCTTT. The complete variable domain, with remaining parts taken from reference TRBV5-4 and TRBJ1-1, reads ETGVTQSPTHLIKTRGQQVTLRCSSQSGHNTVSWYQQALGQGPQFIFQYYREEENGRGNFPPRFSGLQFPNYSSELNVNALELDDSALYLCASSLAGINTEAFFGQGTRLTVV.

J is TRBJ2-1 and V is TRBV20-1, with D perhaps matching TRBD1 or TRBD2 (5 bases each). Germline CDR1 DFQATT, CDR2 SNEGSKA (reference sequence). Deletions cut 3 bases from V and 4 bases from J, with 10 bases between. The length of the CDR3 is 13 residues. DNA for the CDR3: TGCAGTGCTAGGGGACGGGGTTACAATGAGCAGTTCTTC. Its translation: CSARGRGYNEQFF.

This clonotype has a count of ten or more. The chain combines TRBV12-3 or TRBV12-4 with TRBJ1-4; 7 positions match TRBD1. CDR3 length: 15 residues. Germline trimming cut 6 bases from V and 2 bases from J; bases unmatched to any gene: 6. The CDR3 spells CASRSRGQTNEKLFF. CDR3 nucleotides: TGTGCCAGCAGGTCGAGGGGGCAGACTAATGAAAAACTGTTTTTT.

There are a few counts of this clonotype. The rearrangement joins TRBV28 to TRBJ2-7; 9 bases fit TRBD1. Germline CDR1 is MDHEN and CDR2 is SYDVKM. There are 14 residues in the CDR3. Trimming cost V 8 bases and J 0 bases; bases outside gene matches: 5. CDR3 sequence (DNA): TGTGCCAGCCAGGGACAGGGAAGCTCCTACGAGCAGTACTTC. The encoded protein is CASQGQGSSYEQYF.

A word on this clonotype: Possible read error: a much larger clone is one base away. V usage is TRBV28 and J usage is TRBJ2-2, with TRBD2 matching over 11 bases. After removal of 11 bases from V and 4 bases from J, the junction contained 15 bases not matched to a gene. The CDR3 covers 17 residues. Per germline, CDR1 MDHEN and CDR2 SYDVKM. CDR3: CAGGISPGLAVTGELFF. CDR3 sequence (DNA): TGTGCCGGCGGCATTTCTCCGGGACTAGCGGTCACCGGGGAGCTGTTTTTT. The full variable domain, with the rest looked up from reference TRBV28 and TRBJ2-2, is DVKVTQSSRYLVKRTGEKVFLECVQDMDHENMFWYRQDPGLGLRLIYFSYDVKMKEKGDIPEGYSVSREKKERFSLILESASTNQTSMYLCAGGISPGLAVTGELFFGEGSRLTVL.

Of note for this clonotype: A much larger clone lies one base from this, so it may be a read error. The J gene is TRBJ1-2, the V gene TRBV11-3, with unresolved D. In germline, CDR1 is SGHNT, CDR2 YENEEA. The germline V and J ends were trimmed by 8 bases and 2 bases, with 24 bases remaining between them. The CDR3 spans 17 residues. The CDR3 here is CASGPSVRLGPNYGYTF. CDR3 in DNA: TGTGCCAGCGGCCCGAGCGTGAGGTTGGGTCCGAACTATGGCTACACCTTC.

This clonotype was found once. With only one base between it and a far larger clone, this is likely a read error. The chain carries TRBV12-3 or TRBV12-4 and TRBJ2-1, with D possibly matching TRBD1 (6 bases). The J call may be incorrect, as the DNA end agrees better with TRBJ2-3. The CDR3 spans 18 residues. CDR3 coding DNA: TGTGCCAGCAGTCCAGAACGGGCAGGGGCGGCTTCCACAGATGCGCAGTATTTT. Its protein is CASSPERAGAASTDAQYF.

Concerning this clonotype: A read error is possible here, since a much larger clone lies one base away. In DNA, the CDR3 is TGTGCCAGCAGTACGACGGGACTAGCGGGCCAAGAGACCCAGTACTTC. Translated, it gives CASSTTGLAGQETQYF. The chain recombines TRBV28 with TRBJ2-1, with TRBD2 identical over 12 bases. Judging by the DNA end, TRBJ2-5 fits better; the J call may be wrong. CDR1 is MDHEN and CDR2 is SYDVKM in the germline V gene. The length of the CDR3 is 16 residues.

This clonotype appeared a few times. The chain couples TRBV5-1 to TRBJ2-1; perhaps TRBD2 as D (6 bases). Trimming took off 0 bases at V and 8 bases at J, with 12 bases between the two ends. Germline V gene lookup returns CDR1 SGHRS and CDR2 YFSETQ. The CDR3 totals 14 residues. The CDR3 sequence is CASSLDRSSDEQFF. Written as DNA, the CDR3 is TGCGCCAGCAGCTTGGATAGATCTAGCGATGAGCAGTTCTTC. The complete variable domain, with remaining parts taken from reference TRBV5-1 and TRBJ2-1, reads KAGVTQTPRYLIKTRGQQVTLSCSPISGHRSVSWYQQTPGQGLQFLFEYFSETQRNKGNFPGRFSGRQFSNSRSEMNVSTLELGDSALYLCASSLDRSSDEQFFGPGTRLTVL.